These 18 T cell receptor beta chains were sequenced from one sample in a study of blood T cell repertoires in COVID-19. Using immunoSEQ multiplex PCR, the repertoire was profiled, and TCRdb retains in-frame clones only, with some absent. The profile shows about 40,000 clones, 70% to 85% of them singletons. Source material: peripheral blood. All receptors come from a human donor with acute or convalescent COVID-19. The donor label of this sample is uncertain.

This clone showed up just a few times. The V gene is TRBV7-6, the J gene TRBJ2-1; the match to TRBD2 covers 10 bases. The V and J ends lost 3 bases and 5 bases, in that order; junction bases with no gene match: 7. CDR3 length equals 16 residues. Germline CDR1 and CDR2: SGHVS and FNYEAQ. The CDR3 nucleotides are TGTGCCAGCAGCTTGTTAGCGCTAGCGGGAGACAATGAGCAGTTCTTC. Encoded protein: CASSLLALAGDNEQFF.

V and J are TRBV5-1 and TRBJ1-5, with D tentatively TRBD1 (5 bases). Trimming removed 0 bases from V and 5 bases from J, with 12 bases in between. The CDR3 consists of 15 residues. Germline CDR1 SGHRS, CDR2 YFSETQ. The CDR3 loop reads CASSLAPGVDQPQHF. The CDR3 DNA reads as TGCGCCAGCAGCTTGGCCCCGGGGGTTGATCAGCCCCAGCATTTT.

This clone was counted a single time. The CDR3 bases are TGCGCCAGCAGCCAAGTACCCTTTAGAGTCGCGCGGGGAGAGACCCAGTACTTC. This sequence encodes CASSQVPFRVARGETQYF. The chain recombines TRBV4-3 with TRBJ2-5, with a possible D match to TRBD2 (6 bases). V lost 1 base and J lost 4, with 22 bases in between. CDR3 size: 18 residues. Germline loops: CDR1 LGHNA, CDR2 YSLEER.

The chain is built from TRBV19 and TRBJ2-3, with TRBD1 matching over 8 bases. Germline V lookup: CDR1 LNHDA, CDR2 SQIVND (reference sequence). CDR3 length equals 16 residues. The J segment lost 2 bases and the V segment lost 3 bases, leaving 7 bases of the junction unmatched. The CDR3 nucleotides are TGTGCCAGTAGTATGGGTGGGGGACAGGCCACAGATACGCAGTATTTT. It specifies CASSMGGGQATDTQYF. Looking up the rest from reference TRBV19 and TRBJ2-3 gives the full variable domain: DGGITQSPKYLFRKEGQNVTLSCEQNLNHDAMYWYRQDPGQGLRLIYYSQIVNDFQKGDIAEGYSVSREKKESFPLTVTSAQKNPTAFYLCASSMGGGQATDTQYFGPGTRLTVL.

The J gene is TRBJ1-2, the V gene TRBV28; 8 bases are shared with TRBD1. Losses at the gene ends were 4 bases for V and 4 bases for J; bases not matched to a gene: 14. Germline CDR1 is MDHEN and CDR2 is SYDVKM. CDR3 length: 17 residues. The CDR3 sequence: CASSSTGTGLYGYGYTF. CDR3 nucleotide sequence: TGTGCCAGCAGTTCGACTGGGACAGGACTCTATGGCTATGGCTACACCTTC.

The chain uses TRBV28 and TRBJ2-3, with D possibly being TRBD2 (5 bases). Germline-derived CDR1 and CDR2 are MDHEN and SYDVKM. V lost 7 bases to trimming and J lost 6 bases, with 20 bases between them. This CDR3 spans 15 amino acids. The CDR3 DNA reads TGTGCCAGCACCTTAGGCTCTCTAGCTACCGATACGCAGTATTTT. It codes for CASTLGSLATDTQYF.

This clone showed up just once. This chain uses TRBV10-3 with TRBJ2-7; 7 positions match TRBD1. Unmatched junction bases numbered 3, after V lost 6 bases and J lost 1 base. The germline V gene encodes CDR1 ENHRY and CDR2 SYGVKD. The CDR3 totals 13 residues. The chain's CDR3 is CAIRSGGSYEQYF. CDR3 bases: TGTGCCATCAGGTCAGGGGGATCCTACGAGCAGTACTTC.

This chain uses TRBV28 with TRBJ1-5; 9 bases map to TRBD1. The V gene end was trimmed by 8 bases and the J gene end by 7 bases; junction bases not matched to a gene: 6. CDR1 is MDHEN and CDR2 is SYDVKM in the germline V gene. There are 13 residues in the CDR3. The CDR3 nucleotides read TGTGCCAGCGTACAGGGGGCGGGACAGCCCCAGCATTTT. It specifies CASVQGAGQPQHF. Drawing the rest from reference TRBV28 and TRBJ1-5, the complete variable domain is DVKVTQSSRYLVKRTGEKVFLECVQDMDHENMFWYRQDPGLGLRLIYFSYDVKMKEKGDIPEGYSVSREKKERFSLILESASTNQTSMYLCASVQGAGQPQHFGDGTRLSIL.

The rearrangement uses TRBV7-2 and TRBJ2-7; tentatively, D is TRBD1 (6 bases). V was pared by 3 bases and J by 3 bases, with 15 bases between. The germline V gene has CDR1 SGHTA and CDR2 FQGNSA. The CDR3 covers 15 residues. CDR3 nucleotides: TGTGCCAGCAGCTTTTACAGGGCCCCGAACTACGAGCAGTACTTC. Translated: CASSFYRAPNYEQYF.

This clone turned up a few times. This rearrangement joins TRBV7-6 to TRBJ1-6; TRBD1 matches 10 bases. The germline V gene encodes CDR1 SGHVS and CDR2 FNYEAQ. The length of the CDR3 is 16 residues. Losses at the gene ends were 7 bases for V and 8 bases for J; bases not matched to a gene: 11. The CDR3 nucleotides are TGTGCCAGCACCCAATTTCCGGGACAGGGGTATTCACCCCTCCACTTT. Translation gives CASTQFPGQGYSPLHF.

The chain has TRBV6-5 and TRBJ1-3; a weak D match, TRBD1 (6 bases). Germline V lookup: CDR1 MNHEY, CDR2 SVGAGI. Trimming removed 8 bases at V and 7 bases at J, with 15 bases between. The CDR3 has 13 residues. DNA of the CDR3: TGTGCCAGCGCCAGGGGAATTCGGAACACCATATATTTT. Amino acids: CASARGIRNTIYF.

The chain uses TRBV15 and TRBJ1-6; 7 positions agree with TRBD1. Losses at the gene ends were 0 bases for V and 9 bases for J; bases not matched to a gene: 8. Germline V gene lookup returns CDR1 LNHNV and CDR2 YYDKDF (reference sequence). This CDR3 is 16 amino acids long. This chain's CDR3 is CATSRDRTAGGSPLHF. Written as DNA, the CDR3 is TGTGCCACCAGCAGAGATCGGACCGCAGGGGGTTCACCCCTCCACTTT.

This clone was found a few times. Within the sample, other DNA sequences also encode this same CDR3. The chain combines TRBV6-1 with TRBJ1-5; TRBD1 aligns across 9 bases. The CDR3 is 15 amino acids. Germline V lookup: CDR1 MNHNS, CDR2 SASEGT. V was pared by 3 bases and J by 4 bases, with 4 bases of the junction left unmatched. The CDR3 region is CASSEGQGQNQPQHF. DNA of the CDR3: TGTGCCAGCAGTGAGGGACAGGGACAGAATCAGCCCCAGCATTTT.

This clone occurred a few times. The rearrangement links TRBV20-1 to TRBJ2-5; D ambiguous. The V and J ends lost 4 bases and 4 bases respectively, with 7 bases between them. This CDR3 is built from 11 residues. Germline V gene sequence: CDR1 DFQATT, CDR2 SNEGSKA (reference sequence). DNA of the CDR3: TGCAGTGCTATATACGGAGAGACCCAGTACTTC. Translating it yields CSAIYGETQYF.

The count of this clone is one. The chain couples TRBV7-3 to TRBJ2-3; 10 nucleotides line up with TRBD2. Unmatched junction bases numbered 7, after V lost 6 bases and J lost 4 bases. The CDR3 length is 15 residues. Germline V CDR1 and CDR2: SGHTA, FQGTGA. The CDR3 spells CASSLAGVGADTQYF. CDR3 nucleotide sequence: TGTGCCAGCAGTCTAGCGGGAGTTGGTGCAGATACGCAGTATTTT.

V and J are TRBV7-8 and TRBJ1-1; 7 positions agree with TRBD1. The V gene end was trimmed by 5 bases and the J gene end by 0 bases; junction bases not matched to a gene: 6. In germline, CDR1 is SGHVS, CDR2 FQNEAQ. There are 15 residues in the CDR3. CDR3 DNA: TGTGCCAGCAGCACCCAGGGACAGATGAACACTGAAGCTTTCTTT. Translated: CASSTQGQMNTEAFF.

CDR3 residues: CASRLKATGGTISYEQYF. The CDR3 DNA reads as TGCGCCAGCCGATTGAAGGCGACAGGGGGGACGATATCCTACGAGCAGTACTTC. The rearrangement links TRBV5-1 to TRBJ2-7, with 9 bases fitting TRBD1. Per the germline V gene, CDR1 is SGHRS and CDR2 is YFSETQ. J lost 1 base, V lost 7 bases, and 18 bases had no gene match. The CDR3 is 18 amino acids.

This chain joins TRBV5-6 and TRBJ2-2, with a tentative D call TRBD2 (6 bases). CDR3 length equals 14 residues. The germline V and J ends were trimmed by 0 bases and 3 bases, with 6 bases remaining between them. Germline CDR1 and CDR2: SGHDT and YYEEEE. DNA of the CDR3: TGTGCCAGCAGCTTGGTAGCGGACACCGGGGAGCTGTTTTTT. Translating it yields CASSLVADTGELFF.